This TCR beta chain is from a study of blood T cell repertoires in COVID-19. Overall study context: PBMCs, B-cell-depleted T cells, or T cells were the source of the cDNA or gDNA that made up the material.

Original handling: The assay estimated nucleated cells by amplifying reference gene primers. Produced via immunoSEQ multiplex PCR; TCRdb's table is partial and in-frame only. V, J and clone size were drawn from that table, and D and trimming were deduced from the DNA. The data contain 65,000 to 100,000 clones, around 80% of them singletons. From germline, CDR1 is MNHGY and CDR2 SVAAGI. V lost 2 bases to trimming and J lost 4 bases, with 10 bases between them. The CDR3 covers 14 residues. Specimen: peripheral blood. The chain links TRBV6-9 to TRBJ2-3; a possible D gene is TRBD1 (5 bases). The sequence was collected from a woman at least 80 years old with acute or convalescent COVID-19. The CDR3 nucleotides are TGTGCCAGCAGTTATAGGGGTAACGCAGATACGCAGTATTTT. This codes for CASSYRGNADTQYF.